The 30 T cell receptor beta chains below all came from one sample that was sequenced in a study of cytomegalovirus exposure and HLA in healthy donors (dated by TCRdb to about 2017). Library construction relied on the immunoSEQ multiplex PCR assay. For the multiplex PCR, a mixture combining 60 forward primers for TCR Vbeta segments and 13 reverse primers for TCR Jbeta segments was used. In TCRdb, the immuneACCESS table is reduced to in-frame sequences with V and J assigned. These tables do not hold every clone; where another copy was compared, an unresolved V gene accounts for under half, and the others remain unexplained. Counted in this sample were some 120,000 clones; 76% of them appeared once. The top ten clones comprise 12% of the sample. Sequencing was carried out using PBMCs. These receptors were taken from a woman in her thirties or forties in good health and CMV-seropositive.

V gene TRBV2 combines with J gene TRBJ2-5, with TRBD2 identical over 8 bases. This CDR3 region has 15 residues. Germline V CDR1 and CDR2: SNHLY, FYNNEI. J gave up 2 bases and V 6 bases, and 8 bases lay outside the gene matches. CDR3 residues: CASSRGRGGQETQYF. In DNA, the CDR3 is TGTGCCAGCAGCCGGGGGCGCGGGGGGCAAGAGACCCAGTACTTC.

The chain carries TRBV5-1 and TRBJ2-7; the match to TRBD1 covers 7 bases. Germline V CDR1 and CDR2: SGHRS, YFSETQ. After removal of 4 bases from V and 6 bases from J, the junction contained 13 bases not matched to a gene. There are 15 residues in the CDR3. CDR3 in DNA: TGCGCCAGCAGCGACCCCGGGACAGACCTTGGCGAGCAGTACTTC. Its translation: CASSDPGTDLGEQYF.

CDR3 protein: CASSLERGGTYGYTF. Here the CDR3 DNA reads TGTGCCAGCAGCTTGGAACGGGGCGGGACCTATGGCTACACCTTC. The rearrangement uses TRBV5-6 and TRBJ1-2; possibly TRBD1 for D (5 bases). Between the trimmed V and J ends, which lost 0 bases and 4 bases, there was a span of 13 bases. Germline V gene sequence: CDR1 SGHDT, CDR2 YYEEEE. The CDR3 runs 15 residues.

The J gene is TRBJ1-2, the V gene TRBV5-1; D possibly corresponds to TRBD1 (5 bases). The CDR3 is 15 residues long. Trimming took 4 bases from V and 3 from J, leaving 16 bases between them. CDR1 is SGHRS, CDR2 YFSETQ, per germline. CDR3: CASSPAGQPHYGYTF. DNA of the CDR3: TGCGCCAGCAGCCCTGCGGGGCAGCCCCACTATGGCTACACCTTC. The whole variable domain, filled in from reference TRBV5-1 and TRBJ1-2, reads KAGVTQTPRYLIKTRGQQVTLSCSPISGHRSVSWYQQTPGQGLQFLFEYFSETQRNKGNFPGRFSGRQFSNSRSEMNVSTLELGDSALYLCASSPAGQPHYGYTFGSGTRLTVV.

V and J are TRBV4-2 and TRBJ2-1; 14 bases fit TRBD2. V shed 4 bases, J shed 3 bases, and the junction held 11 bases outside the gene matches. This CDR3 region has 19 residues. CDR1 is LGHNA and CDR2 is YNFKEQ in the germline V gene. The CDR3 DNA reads TGTGCCAGCAGCCCCCCGGGACTAGCGGGGGAAAATCGCTACAATGAGCAGTTCTTC. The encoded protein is CASSPPGLAGENRYNEQFF.

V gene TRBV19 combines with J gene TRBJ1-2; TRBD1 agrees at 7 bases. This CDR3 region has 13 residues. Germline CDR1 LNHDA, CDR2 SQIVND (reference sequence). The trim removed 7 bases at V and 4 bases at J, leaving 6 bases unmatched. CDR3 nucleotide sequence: TGTGCCAGTACCGTGACAGGGCCCTATGGCTACACCTTC. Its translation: CASTVTGPYGYTF.

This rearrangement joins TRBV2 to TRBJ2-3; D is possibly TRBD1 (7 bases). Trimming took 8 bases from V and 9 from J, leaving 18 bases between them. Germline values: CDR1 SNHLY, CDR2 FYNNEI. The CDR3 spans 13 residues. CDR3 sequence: CASLQGREGTQYF. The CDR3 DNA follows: TGTGCCAGCCTACAGGGGCGGGAAGGGACGCAGTATTTT.

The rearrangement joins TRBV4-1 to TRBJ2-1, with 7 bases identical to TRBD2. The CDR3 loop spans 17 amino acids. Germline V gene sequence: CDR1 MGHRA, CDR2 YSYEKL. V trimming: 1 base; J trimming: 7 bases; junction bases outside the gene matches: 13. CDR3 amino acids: CASSQGSAAGRDNEQFF. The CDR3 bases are TGCGCCAGCAGCCAAGGTAGCGCGGCGGGGAGGGATAATGAGCAGTTCTTC.

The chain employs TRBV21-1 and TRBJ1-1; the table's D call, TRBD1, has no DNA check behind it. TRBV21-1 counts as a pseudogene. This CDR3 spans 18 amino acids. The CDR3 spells CASSNQGSQRQQNTEAFF. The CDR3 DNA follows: TGTGCCAGCAGCAACCAGGGGTCCCAACGTCAACAGAACACTGAAGCTTTCTTT.

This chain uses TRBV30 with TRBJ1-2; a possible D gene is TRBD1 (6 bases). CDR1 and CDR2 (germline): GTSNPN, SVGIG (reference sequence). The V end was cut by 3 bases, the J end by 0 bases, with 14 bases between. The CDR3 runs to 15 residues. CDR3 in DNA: TGTGCCTGGAGGGGGTGGGACACATCTAACTATGGCTACACCTTC. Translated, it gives CAWRGWDTSNYGYTF.

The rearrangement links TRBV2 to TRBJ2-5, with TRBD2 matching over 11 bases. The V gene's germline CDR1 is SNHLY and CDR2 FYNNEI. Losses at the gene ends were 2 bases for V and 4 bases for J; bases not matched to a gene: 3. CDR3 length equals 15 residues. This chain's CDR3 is CASSESSGGAETQYF. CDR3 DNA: TGTGCCAGCAGTGAAAGTAGCGGGGGGGCAGAGACCCAGTACTTC.

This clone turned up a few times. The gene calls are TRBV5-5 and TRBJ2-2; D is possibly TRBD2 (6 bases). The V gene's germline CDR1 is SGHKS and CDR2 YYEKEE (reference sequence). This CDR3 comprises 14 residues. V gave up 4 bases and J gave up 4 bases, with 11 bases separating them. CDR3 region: CASSAGGGTGELFF. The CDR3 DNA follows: TGTGCCAGCAGCGCCGGGGGTGGCACCGGGGAGCTGTTTTTT.

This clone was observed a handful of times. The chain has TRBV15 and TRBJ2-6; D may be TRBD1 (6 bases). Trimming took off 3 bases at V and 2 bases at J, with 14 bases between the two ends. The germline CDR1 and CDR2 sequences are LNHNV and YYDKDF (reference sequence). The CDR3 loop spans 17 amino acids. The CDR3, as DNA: TGTGCCACCAGCAGGGCTACCCACAGGGCTGGGGCCAACGTCCTGACTTTC. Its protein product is CATSRATHRAGANVLTF.

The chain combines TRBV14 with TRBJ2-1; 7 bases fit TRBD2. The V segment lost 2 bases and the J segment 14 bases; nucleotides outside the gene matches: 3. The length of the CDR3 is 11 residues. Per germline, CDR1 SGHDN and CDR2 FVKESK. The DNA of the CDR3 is TGTGCCAGCAGCCAACTCGGGGGGAAGTTCTTC. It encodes CASSQLGGKFF.

CDR3 protein: CASSADRFLSNQPQHF. The CDR3 region has the DNA TGTGCCAGCAGCGCCGACAGATTTTTAAGCAATCAGCCCCAGCATTTT. This rearrangement joins TRBV7-2 to TRBJ1-5; a possible D gene is TRBD1 (5 bases). V was shortened by 5 bases and J by 1 base, with 15 bases between the two germline ends. The V gene's germline CDR1 is SGHTA and CDR2 FQGNSA. The CDR3 has 16 amino acids.

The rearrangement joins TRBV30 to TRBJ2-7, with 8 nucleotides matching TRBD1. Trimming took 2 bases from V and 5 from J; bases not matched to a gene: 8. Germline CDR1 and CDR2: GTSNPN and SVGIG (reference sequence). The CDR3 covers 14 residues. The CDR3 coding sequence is TGTGCCTGGAGTAGACAGGGGATAGTGGACGAGCAGTACTTC. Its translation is CAWSRQGIVDEQYF.

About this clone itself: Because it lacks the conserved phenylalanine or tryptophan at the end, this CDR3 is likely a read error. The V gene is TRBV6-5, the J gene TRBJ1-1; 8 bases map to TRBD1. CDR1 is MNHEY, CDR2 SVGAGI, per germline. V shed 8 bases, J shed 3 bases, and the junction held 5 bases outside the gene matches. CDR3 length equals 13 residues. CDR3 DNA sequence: TGTGCCAGCCTGACAGGGGAGCACACTGAAGCTTTCTCT. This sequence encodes CASLTGEHTEAFS.

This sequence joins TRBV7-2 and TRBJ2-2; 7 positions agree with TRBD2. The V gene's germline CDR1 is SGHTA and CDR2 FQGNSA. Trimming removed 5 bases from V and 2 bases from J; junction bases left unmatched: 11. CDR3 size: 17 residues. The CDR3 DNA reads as TGTGCCAGCAGCGCAGCCCCAGCGGGGTTCAACACCGGGGAGCTGTTTTTT. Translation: CASSAAPAGFNTGELFF.

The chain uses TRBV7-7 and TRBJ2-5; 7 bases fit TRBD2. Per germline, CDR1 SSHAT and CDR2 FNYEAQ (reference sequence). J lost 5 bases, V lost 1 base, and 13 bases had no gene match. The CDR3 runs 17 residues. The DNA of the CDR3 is TGTGCCAGCAGCTTAGGGGTTTGGGCACCGCGGGGGGAGACCCAGTACTTC. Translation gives CASSLGVWAPRGETQYF.

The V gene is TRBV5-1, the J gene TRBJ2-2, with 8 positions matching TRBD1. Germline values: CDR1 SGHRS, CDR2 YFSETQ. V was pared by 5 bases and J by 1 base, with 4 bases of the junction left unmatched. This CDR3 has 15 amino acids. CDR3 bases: TGCGCCAGCAGGTCGGGGACAGGGAACACCGGGGAGCTGTTTTTT. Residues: CASRSGTGNTGELFF.

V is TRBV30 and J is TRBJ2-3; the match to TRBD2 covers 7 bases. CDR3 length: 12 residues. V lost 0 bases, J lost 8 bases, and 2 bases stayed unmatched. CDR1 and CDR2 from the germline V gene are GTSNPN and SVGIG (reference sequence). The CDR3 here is CAWSVGGGTQYF. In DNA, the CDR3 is TGTGCCTGGAGTGTTGGGGGGGGTACGCAGTATTTT.

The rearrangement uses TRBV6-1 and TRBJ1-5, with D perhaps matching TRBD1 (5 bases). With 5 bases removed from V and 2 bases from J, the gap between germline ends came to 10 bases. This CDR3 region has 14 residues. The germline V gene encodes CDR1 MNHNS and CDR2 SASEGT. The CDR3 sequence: CASSRGLGNQPQHF. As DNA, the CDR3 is TGTGCCAGCAGTAGGGGTTTGGGCAATCAGCCCCAGCATTTT.

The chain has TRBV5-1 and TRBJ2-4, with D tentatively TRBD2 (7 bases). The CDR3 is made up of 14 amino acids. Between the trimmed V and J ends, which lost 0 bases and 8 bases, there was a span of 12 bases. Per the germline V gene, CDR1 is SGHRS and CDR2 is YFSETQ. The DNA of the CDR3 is TGCGCCAGCAGCTTGGGAAGGGGGGGGGACATTCAGTACTTC. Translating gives CASSLGRGGDIQYF.

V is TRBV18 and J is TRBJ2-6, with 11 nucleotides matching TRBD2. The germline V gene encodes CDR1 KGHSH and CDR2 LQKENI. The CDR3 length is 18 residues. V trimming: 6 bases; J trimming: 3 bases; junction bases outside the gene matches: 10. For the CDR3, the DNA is TGTGCCAGCTCCCTCTCCTTAGCGGGGGGGCTTGGGGCCAACGTCCTGACTTTC. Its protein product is CASSLSLAGGLGANVLTF. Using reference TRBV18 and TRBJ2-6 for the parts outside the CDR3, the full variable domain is NAGVMQNPRHLVRRRGQEARLRCSPMKGHSHVYWYRQLPEEGLKFMVYLQKENIIDESGMPKERFSAEFPKEGPSILRIQQVVRGDSAAYFCASSLSLAGGLGANVLTFGAGSRLTVL.

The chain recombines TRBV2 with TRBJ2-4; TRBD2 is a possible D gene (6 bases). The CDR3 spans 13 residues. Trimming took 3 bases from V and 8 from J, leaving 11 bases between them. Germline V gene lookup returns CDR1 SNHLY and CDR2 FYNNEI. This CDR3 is CASSEYGEDIQYF. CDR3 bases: TGTGCCAGCAGTGAGTACGGGGAGGACATTCAGTACTTC.

In nucleotides, the CDR3 is TGTGCCAGCAGCAGCCTCGTGGAAGCTTTCTTT. Encoded protein: CASSSLVEAFF. The chain employs TRBV7-8 and TRBJ1-1; no clear D. V was clipped by 5 bases and J by 8 bases, with 9 bases between them. The CDR3 contains 11 residues. Per germline, CDR1 SGHVS and CDR2 FQNEAQ. Complete variable domain (other parts from reference TRBV7-8 and TRBJ1-1): GAGVSQSPRYKVAKRGQDVALRCDPISGHVSLFWYQQALGQGPEFLTYFQNEAQLDKSGLPSDRFFAERPEGSVSTLKIQRTQQEDSAVYLCASSSLVEAFFGQGTRLTVV.

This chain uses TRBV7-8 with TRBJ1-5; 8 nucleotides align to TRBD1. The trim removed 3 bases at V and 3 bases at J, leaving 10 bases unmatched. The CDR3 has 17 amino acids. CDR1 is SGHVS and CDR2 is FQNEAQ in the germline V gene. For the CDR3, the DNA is TGTGCCAGCAGCTTCGACAGGGGAGGATATGACAATCAGCCCCAGCATTTT. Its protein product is CASSFDRGGYDNQPQHF.

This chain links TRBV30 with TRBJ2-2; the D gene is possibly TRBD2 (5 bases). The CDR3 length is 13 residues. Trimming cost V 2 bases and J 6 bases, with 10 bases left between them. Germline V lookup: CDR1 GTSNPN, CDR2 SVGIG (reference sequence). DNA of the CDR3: TGTGCCTGGAGTAAGGCTAGCCCCGGGGAGCTGTTTTTT. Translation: CAWSKASPGELFF. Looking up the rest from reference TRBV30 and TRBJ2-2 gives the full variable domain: SQTIHQWPATLVQPVGSPLSLECTVEGTSNPNLYWYRQAAGRGLQLLFYSVGIGQISSEVPQNLSASRPQDRQFILSSKKLLLSDSGFYLCAWSKASPGELFFGEGSRLTVL.

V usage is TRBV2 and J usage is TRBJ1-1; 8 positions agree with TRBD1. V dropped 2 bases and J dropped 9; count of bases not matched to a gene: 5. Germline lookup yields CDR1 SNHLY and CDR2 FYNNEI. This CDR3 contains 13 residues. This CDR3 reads CASSETGTGKAFF. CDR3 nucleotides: TGTGCCAGCAGTGAAACCGGGACAGGAAAAGCTTTCTTT.

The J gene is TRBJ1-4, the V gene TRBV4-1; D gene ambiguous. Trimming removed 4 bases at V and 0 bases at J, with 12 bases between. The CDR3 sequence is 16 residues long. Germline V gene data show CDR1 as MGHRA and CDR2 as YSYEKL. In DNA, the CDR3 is TGCGCCAGCAGCCGCCTTGACACAGCAACTAATGAAAAACTGTTTTTT. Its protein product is CASSRLDTATNEKLFF.